This TCR beta chain is from a study of T cells in Graves' hyperthyroidism and ophthalmopathy. Patients aged 18 to 65 had newly diagnosed hyperthyroidism lasting under 2 months. Exclusion criteria comprised uncontrolled infection, other autoimmune disease, pregnancy or lactation. Fresh peripheral blood, 7.5 to 10 ml of it, supplied the PBMCs. V shed 3 bases and J shed 3 bases, with 5 bases lying between them. The germline V gene encodes CDR1 SGHVS and CDR2 FQNEAQ. The CDR3 is 13 amino acids. Authors of the study amplified TCR beta CDR3 regions from RNA transcripts. TCR CDR3 underwent first-round RT-PCR with the HTBI primer set. TCRdb independently ran MiXCR on the multiplex PCR reads; one entry per CDR3 protein. This table has approximately 100,000 distinct CDR3 sequences, 47% appearing once.

What was sequenced was blood. The chain couples TRBV7-8 to TRBJ2-2; no clear D. The TCR comes from a man aged 35 to 55 with Graves' hyperthyroidism. The CDR3 coding sequence is TGTGCCAGCAGCTTTGGGGACACCGGGGAGCTGTTTTTT. Amino acid sequence: CASSFGDTGELFF.